This TCR beta chain was identified in a study of blood T cell repertoires in COVID-19. In the study overall: Samples taken during acute and convalescent COVID-19 were collected in the United States, Italy and Spain. Nucleic acid was either cDNA or gDNA, and it came from T cells, B-cell-depleted T cells, or PBMCs.

CDR1 MDHEN and CDR2 SYDVKM come from the germline V gene. CDR3 length equals 16 residues. With V trimmed by 7 bases and J by 5 bases, 11 bases remained unmatched. Per the original methods: Researchers report that nucleated cell counts were estimated from reference gene primer amplification. Repertoires were generated with immunoSEQ multiplex PCR, while TCRdb's copy carries only in-frame clones and drops some. Clone size and V and J calls were adopted from that table, with D and trimming inferred from the DNA. This sample carries approximately 50,000 clones, about 86% of them seen once, and the ten largest clones take roughly 2.9%.

The source material was peripheral blood. The clonotype originates from a woman at least 80 years old with acute or convalescent COVID-19. This chain connects TRBV28 to TRBJ2-2; the match to TRBD1 covers 9 bases. CDR3 amino acids: CASNPSQGAGTGELFF. The CDR3 DNA is TGTGCCAGCAACCCCTCACAGGGGGCCGGGACCGGGGAGCTGTTTTTT.